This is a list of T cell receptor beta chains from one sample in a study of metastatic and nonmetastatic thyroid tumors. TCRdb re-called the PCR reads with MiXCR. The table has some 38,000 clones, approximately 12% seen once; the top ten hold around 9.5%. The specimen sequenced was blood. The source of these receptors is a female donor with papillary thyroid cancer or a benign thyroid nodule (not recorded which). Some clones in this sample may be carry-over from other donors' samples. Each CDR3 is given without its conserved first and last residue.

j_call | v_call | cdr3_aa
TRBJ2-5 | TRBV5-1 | ASSATGSLTLETQY
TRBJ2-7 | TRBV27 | ASRQGAGQGFDEQY
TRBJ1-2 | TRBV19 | ASTPRYGYT
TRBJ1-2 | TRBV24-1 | ATSDFTDGYT
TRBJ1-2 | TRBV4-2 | ASSQERSYGYT
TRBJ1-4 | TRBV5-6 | ASSLAGREKLF
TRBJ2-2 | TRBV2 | ASSEIVGGTGELF
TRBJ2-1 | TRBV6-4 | ATRWGGEQF
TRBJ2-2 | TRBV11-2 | VSSLEGLETGDFAGELF
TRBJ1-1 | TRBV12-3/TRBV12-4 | ASSSNRNTEAF
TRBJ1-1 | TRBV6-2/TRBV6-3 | ASSYSILVSDRGEDEAF
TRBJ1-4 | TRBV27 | ASRGGHQDEKLF
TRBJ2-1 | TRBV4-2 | ASSQEGASEQF
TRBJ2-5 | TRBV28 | ASSLGGQGARETQY
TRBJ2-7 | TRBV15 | ATSRGAYEQY
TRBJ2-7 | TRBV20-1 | SAVEGVGYEQY
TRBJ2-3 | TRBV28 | ASTSGGSTDTQY
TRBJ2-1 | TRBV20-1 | SARDPGWPGNEQF
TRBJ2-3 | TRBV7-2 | ASSLARRGTDTQY
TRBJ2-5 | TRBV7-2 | ASSLGGMGETQY
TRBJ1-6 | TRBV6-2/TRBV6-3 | ASSPDEGLH
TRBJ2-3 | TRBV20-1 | SARVGGHPWRQY
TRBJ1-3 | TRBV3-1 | ASSQNSLSGNTIY
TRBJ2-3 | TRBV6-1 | ASTETSGPTDTQY
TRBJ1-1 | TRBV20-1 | SARGQLMNTEAF
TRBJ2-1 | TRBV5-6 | ASSPKWGRELGEQF
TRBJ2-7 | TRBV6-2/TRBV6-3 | ASTLRDPASYEQY
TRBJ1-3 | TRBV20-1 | SARTSGSSGNTIY
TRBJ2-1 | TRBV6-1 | ASSGRDRAI
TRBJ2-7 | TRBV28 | ASSLMGGQGSYEQY
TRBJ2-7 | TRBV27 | ASSATGGAYEQY
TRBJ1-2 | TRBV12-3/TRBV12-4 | ASSTGTGNRGYT
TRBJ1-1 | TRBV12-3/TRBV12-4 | ASGGLLNTEAF
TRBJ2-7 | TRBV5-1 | ASSPYDMLRPGEQY
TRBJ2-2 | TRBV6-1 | ASRGDSNTGELF
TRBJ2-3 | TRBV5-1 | ASSSGLAAFKADTQY
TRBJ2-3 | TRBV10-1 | ASSPRGVPDTQY
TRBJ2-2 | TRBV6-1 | ASSSRRPDTGELF
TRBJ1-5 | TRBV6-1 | ASRPDRDSNQPQH
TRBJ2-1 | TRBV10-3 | AISGTSGGNGNEQF
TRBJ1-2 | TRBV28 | ASRSTGASYGYT
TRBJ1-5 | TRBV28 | ASSLNGQVVNQPQH
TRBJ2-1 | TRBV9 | ASSVNKLSGSMYNEQF
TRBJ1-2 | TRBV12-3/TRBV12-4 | ASSSGTFYGYT